The rows below give T cell receptor beta chains drawn from one sample of a study of blood T cell dynamics during melanoma immunotherapy. The method was immunoSEQ multiplex PCR; TCRdb's version includes in-frame clones alone and lacks a portion of them. This sample has roughly 10,000 clones, with approximately 89% found just once. The sequencing used blood, collected from a patient treated with checkpoint blockade. Source of these receptors: a human donor with melanoma. CDR3s include the opening cysteine and the closing phenylalanine or tryptophan. The D gene is left open where the match is weak. Rows may omit the clone size; those that give it use once, few, many or a size class.

clone_size	v_call	d_call	j_call	cdr3_aa	cdr3_nt
-	TRBV11-1	TRBD1	TRBJ2-7	CASSLGGQGSYEQYF	TGTGCCAGCAGCCTGGGGGGACAGGGGTCCTACGAGCAGTACTTC
-	TRBV6-5	TRBD1	TRBJ1-5	CASSYPRGPNQPQHF	TGTGCCAGCAGTTACCCCAGGGGGCCCAATCAGCCCCAGCATTTT
-	TRBV4-2	-	TRBJ1-4	CASSKGGKEKLFF	TGTGCCAGCAGCAAAGGAGGGAAAGAAAAACTGTTTTTT
-	TRBV9	-	TRBJ2-2	CASSVGTANTGELFF	TGTGCCAGCAGCGTTGGGACCGCGAACACCGGGGAGCTGTTTTTT
-	TRBV11-2	-	TRBJ2-3	CASSLGLAGKGATQYF	TGTGCCAGCAGCTTAGGCCTAGCAGGAAAAGGGGCTACGCAGTATTTT
-	TRBV5-1	TRBD1	TRBJ1-3	CASSLEKGGTPLPASGNTIYF	TGCGCCAGCAGCTTGGAAAAAGGGGGCACACCCTTACCGGCCTCTGGAAACACCATATATTTT
once	TRBV19	-	TRBJ1-5	CASTPWPNRGDQPQHF	TGTGCCAGTACCCCGTGGCCCAACCGAGGGGATCAGCCCCAGCATTTT
-	TRBV27	-	TRBJ2-7	CASSPRDGPYEQYF	TGTGCCAGCAGTCCCCGGGACGGACCCTACGAGCAGTACTTC
medium-sized	TRBV7-9	-	TRBJ1-5	CASSLSGSQAINQPQHF	TGTGCCAGCAGCTTATCGGGTAGCCAGGCAATCAATCAGCCCCAGCATTTT
-	TRBV10-3	-	TRBJ2-1	CAISVGTLDNEQFF	TGTGCCATCAGTGTAGGGACTCTCGACAATGAGCAGTTCTTC
once	TRBV5-1	-	TRBJ2-3	CASSFGPIKDTQYF	TGCGCCAGCAGCTTTGGACCAATTAAGGATACGCAGTATTTT
-	TRBV27	-	TRBJ2-3	CASRARMDTQYF	TGTGCCAGCAGGGCCCGGATGGATACGCAGTATTTT
-	TRBV6-6	TRBD1	TRBJ2-5	CASSHRGQGRETQYF	TGTGCCAGCAGCCACCGCGGACAGGGGCGGGAGACCCAGTACTTC
-	TRBV7-3	-	TRBJ2-3	CASSPGGRSTDTQYF	TGTGCCAGCAGCCCCGGGGGGCGCTCCACAGATACGCAGTATTTT
-	TRBV30	-	TRBJ1-6	CAWSVGGGAINSPLHF	TGTGCCTGGAGTGTCGGGGGGGGAGCGATCAATTCACCCCTCCACTTT
once	TRBV5-1	-	TRBJ2-2	CASSLAQAHTGELFF	TGCGCCAGCAGCTTGGCTCAGGCACACACCGGGGAGCTGTTTTTT
-	TRBV6-5	-	TRBJ2-7	CASSKNYEQYF	TGTGCCAGCAGCAAAAACTACGAGCAGTACTTC
-	TRBV7-2	-	TRBJ2-7	CASSLASASAPYEQYF	TGTGCCAGCAGCTTAGCATCGGCTAGCGCCCCCTACGAGCAGTACTTC
-	TRBV2	-	TRBJ2-7	CASSELAPQYF	TGTGCCAGCAGCGAACTAGCTCCGCAGTACTTC
-	TRBV19	-	TRBJ1-5	CASALGGGPLSNQPQHF	TGTGCCAGTGCCCTCGGGGGGGGGCCCCTTAGCAATCAGCCCCAGCATTTT
-	TRBV7-9	TRBD1	TRBJ1-4	CASSPTGPNEKLFF	TGTGCCAGCAGCCCGACAGGGCCTAATGAAAAACTGTTTTTT
-	TRBV30	-	TRBJ1-4	CAWSDLNEKLFF	TGTGCCTGGAGTGACCTAAATGAAAAACTGTTTTTT
once	TRBV6-1	-	TRBJ2-6	CASSARGPRASGANVLTF	TGTGCCAGCAGTGCCCGCGGCCCGAGGGCCTCTGGGGCCAACGTCCTGACTTTC
-	TRBV11-2	TRBD1	TRBJ2-7	CASTPGGSAYEQYF	TGTGCCAGCACCCCAGGGGGTTCCGCCTACGAGCAGTACTTC
-	TRBV28	-	TRBJ1-2	CASSFQQNYGYTF	TGTGCCAGCAGTTTTCAGCAAAACTATGGCTACACCTTC
once	TRBV7-2	TRBD1	TRBJ2-2	CASSWGTGSAGELFF	TGTGCCAGCAGCTGGGGGACAGGGTCCGCCGGGGAGCTGTTTTTT
-	TRBV6-5	-	TRBJ1-5	CASSLLGGGNQPQHF	TGTGCCAGCAGCCTCCTGGGGGGGGGAAATCAGCCCCAGCATTTT
-	TRBV7-9	-	TRBJ2-5	CASSPGQTQGGTQYF	TGTGCCAGCAGCCCAGGACAGACCCAAGGGGGGACCCAGTACTTC
few	TRBV7-2	TRBD2	TRBJ2-5	CASSPGGGRETQYF	TGTGCCAGCAGCCCCGGGGGGGGCCGGGAGACCCAGTACTTC
-	TRBV5-4	-	TRBJ1-3	CASQTGNSGNTIYF	TGTGCCAGCCAGACAGGCAACTCTGGAAACACCATATATTTT
medium-sized	TRBV19	-	TRBJ1-1	CASSTDTAGGTEAFF	TGTGCCAGTAGTACCGACACGGCCGGGGGCACTGAAGCTTTCTTT
-	TRBV10-3	TRBD2	TRBJ2-3	CAISDAGGRTDTQYF	TGTGCCATCAGTGACGCGGGGGGTCGCACAGATACGCAGTATTTT
-	TRBV4-1	TRBD2	TRBJ2-1	CASSQVGGSSYNEQFF	TGCGCCAGCAGCCAAGTGGGAGGGAGCTCCTACAATGAGCAGTTCTTC
-	TRBV4-1	TRBD1	TRBJ2-6	CASSQRAVMTGTHPGANVLTF	TGCGCCAGCAGCCAACGTGCCGTCATGACAGGGACCCACCCTGGGGCCAACGTCCTGACTTTC
-	TRBV7-8	-	TRBJ2-3	CASSLGPPDTQYF	TGTGCCAGCAGCTTAGGGCCCCCAGATACGCAGTATTTT
-	TRBV29-1	TRBD1	TRBJ1-2	CSVADRGNYGYTF	TGCAGCGTCGCCGACAGGGGAAACTATGGCTACACCTTC
-	TRBV2	-	TRBJ1-2	CASRTAGYGYTF	TGTGCCAGCAGGACAGCCGGGTATGGCTACACCTTC
-	TRBV4-3	-	TRBJ2-1	CASSPPRTGAHEQFF	TGCGCCAGCAGCCCCCCCCGGACGGGCGCCCATGAGCAGTTCTTC
once	TRBV27	-	TRBJ1-4	CASSLQGTNEKLFF	TGTGCCAGCAGTCTCCAAGGAACTAATGAAAAACTGTTTTTT
few	TRBV6-1	-	TRBJ2-7	CASSELAGTNLYF	TGTGCCAGCAGTGAACTGGCCGGGACCAACCTGTACTTC
-	TRBV28	-	TRBJ2-7	CASSRGGSDSYEQYF	TGTGCCAGCAGTCGAGGGGGTAGCGACTCCTACGAGCAGTACTTC
-	TRBV27	-	TRBJ1-4	CASSPRGDGGEKLFF	TGTGCCAGCAGTCCAAGGGGAGACGGGGGTGAAAAACTGTTTTTT
few	TRBV14	TRBD1	TRBJ2-7	CASSPGTGPEGFLPSYEQYF	TGTGCCAGCAGCCCAGGGACAGGCCCCGAAGGGTTTCTCCCTTCCTACGAGCAGTACTTC
few	TRBV14	TRBD2	TRBJ2-2	CATRGGSVNTGELFF	TGTGCCACCCGCGGGGGTAGCGTGAACACCGGGGAGCTGTTTTTT
-	TRBV19	TRBD2	TRBJ2-7	CASRPFGGSHEQYF	TGTGCCAGTAGACCCTTCGGGGGGAGCCACGAGCAGTACTTC
-	TRBV9	-	TRBJ2-1	CASSVDHQEQFF	TGTGCCAGCAGCGTAGACCACCAGGAGCAGTTCTTC